This T cell receptor (beta chain) emerged from a study of T-cell reconstitution after alpha-beta-depleted transplantation in children. This clonotype has just a few counts. The library targeted TCRbeta and was prepared with unique molecular identifiers. TCRdb itself ran the PCR reads through MiXCR, one entry per CDR3 protein. The profile shows about 610,000 distinct CDR3 sequences, over 9.5% of them singletons. The V gene lost 3 bases and the J gene lost 4 bases, with 9 bases spanning the gap. The CDR3 length is 14 residues. The sequencing used PBMCs from the stem cell graft donor, collected from the stem cell graft. The chain links TRBV12-3 or TRBV12-4 to TRBJ2-2, with D perhaps TRBD1 (5 bases). The source is a human donor who donated a stem cell graft to a child with acute myeloid leukemia. The CDR3 spells CASSFAGLTGELFF. The CDR3 region has the DNA TGTGCCAGCAGTTTTGCAGGGCTCACCGGGGAGCTGTTTTTT.